The 15 T cell receptor beta chains given below trace back to one sample, sequenced in a study of response to subunit inactivated influenza vaccine. Each CDR3 protein gets one entry after TCRdb re-called the RT-PCR reads with MiXCR. The profile shows under 500,000 distinct CDR3 sequences, approximately 9.9% of them singletons. The sample here was PBMCs from blood, taken roughly 45 days after vaccination. The receptors come from a middle-aged man who received an inactivated influenza vaccine.

In this sample, this clonotype turned up a few times. This rearrangement joins TRBV7-2 to TRBJ1-3, with D hard to call. The V gene lost 4 bases and the J gene lost 5 bases, with 15 bases spanning the gap. The length of the CDR3 is 15 residues. The germline V gene has CDR1 SGHTA and CDR2 FQGNSA. This CDR3 reads CASSSLGRDRNTIYF. The CDR3 region has the DNA TGTGCCAGCAGCTCGCTAGGGAGGGATAGAAACACCATATATTTT.

This clonotype showed up just a few times. The chain employs TRBV29-1 and TRBJ2-5, with D possibly matching TRBD2 (6 bases). Germline CDR1 and CDR2: SQVTM and ANQGSEA. The V and J ends lost 4 bases and 5 bases respectively, with 14 bases between them. There are 13 residues in the CDR3. The CDR3 sequence: CSVVSAGWETQYF. DNA for the CDR3: TGCAGCGTTGTTTCGGCGGGATGGGAGACCCAGTACTTC. The variable domain in full, with the rest retrieved from reference TRBV29-1 and TRBJ2-5, is SAVISQKPSRDICQRGTSLTIQCQVDSQVTMMFWYRQQPGQSLTLIATANQGSEATYESGFVIDKFPISRPNLTFSTLTVSNMSPEDSSIYLCSVVSAGWETQYFGPGTRLLVL.

The gene calls are TRBV4-2 and TRBJ2-7; 8 nucleotides agree with TRBD2. CDR3 length: 16 amino acids. The germline gives CDR1 LGHNA, CDR2 YNFKEQ. The ends lost 1 base at V and 5 bases at J; junction bases unmatched: 10. The CDR3 spells CASSQVPGGIKDEQYF. CDR3 nucleotide sequence: TGTGCCAGCAGCCAAGTACCGGGGGGGATCAAGGACGAGCAGTACTTC.

The chain couples TRBV5-1 to TRBJ2-5; D is possibly TRBD2 (6 bases). The CDR3 length is 14 residues. Trimming removed 1 base at V and 2 bases at J, with 9 bases between. Per the germline V gene, CDR1 is SGHRS and CDR2 is YFSETQ. This CDR3 reads CASSLRDLQETQYF. Here the CDR3 DNA reads TGCGCCAGCAGCTTGCGGGACTTGCAAGAGACCCAGTACTTC.

The rearrangement links TRBV20-1 to TRBJ2-3, with D unclear. CDR1 is DFQATT and CDR2 is SNEGSKA in the germline V gene (reference sequence). Trimming stripped 6 bases from V and 6 bases from J, with 13 bases between. The CDR3 spans 12 residues. CDR3 amino acids: CSAARTGDTQYF. CDR3 DNA sequence: TGCAGTGCAGCCAGGACGGGCGATACGCAGTATTTT.

This clonotype was detected ten times or more. The rearrangement joins TRBV20-1 to TRBJ2-6; perhaps TRBD2 as D (5 bases). The germline V and J ends were trimmed by 2 bases and 0 bases, with 14 bases remaining between them. The CDR3 is 17 amino acids. Germline-derived CDR1 and CDR2 are DFQATT and SNEGSKA (reference sequence). CDR3 protein: CSARRLARISGANVLTF. The CDR3 DNA sequence: TGCAGTGCTAGAAGGCTAGCTCGTATCTCTGGGGCCAACGTCCTGACTTTC.

CDR3 DNA: TGCAGTGCTAGCGTACACCTCAATCAGCCCCAGCATTTT. Amino acid sequence: CSASVHLNQPQHF. The chain recombines TRBV20-1 with TRBJ1-5; D remains ambiguous. CDR1 and CDR2 (germline): DFQATT, SNEGSKA (reference sequence). The CDR3 has 13 residues. Trimming took off 3 bases at V and 3 bases at J, with 9 bases between the two ends.

Here the CDR3 reads CASRPTGEKANEKLFF. CDR3 sequence (DNA): TGTGCCAGCAGACCGACAGGGGAGAAGGCTAATGAAAAACTGTTTTTT. V usage is TRBV28 and J usage is TRBJ1-4; the match to TRBD1 covers 8 bases. Germline-derived CDR1 and CDR2 are MDHEN and SYDVKM. The V gene end was trimmed by 6 bases and the J gene end by 3 bases; junction bases not matched to a gene: 9. The CDR3 runs to 16 residues.

This clonotype was picked up a small number of times. This rearrangement joins TRBV20-1 to TRBJ2-1; 8 positions match TRBD1. The CDR3 is 12 amino acids. The germline V gene encodes CDR1 DFQATT and CDR2 SNEGSKA (reference sequence). The ends lost 5 bases at V and 6 bases at J; junction bases unmatched: 3. The CDR3 is CSAGTGGNEQFF. CDR3 coding DNA: TGCAGTGCTGGGACAGGAGGCAATGAGCAGTTCTTC.

This chain joins TRBV6-2 or TRBV6-3 and TRBJ2-1, with 14 bases matching TRBD2. CDR3 length: 14 residues. Germline V gene sequence: CDR1 MNHEY, CDR2 SVGEGT. The J segment lost 7 bases and the V segment lost 8 bases, leaving 4 bases of the junction unmatched. In nucleotides, the CDR3 is TGTGCCAGCGGGACTAGCGGGGGTAGTAATGAGCAGTTCTTC. This gives the protein CASGTSGGSNEQFF.

The chain has TRBV10-2 and TRBJ2-2, with D unresolved. The germline gives CDR1 WSHSY, CDR2 SAAADI. This CDR3 is 18 amino acids long. V was cut by 2 bases and J by 5 bases, with 21 bases left in between. CDR3 in amino acids: CASSEPSNPTLVTGELFF. As DNA, the CDR3 is TGCGCCAGCAGTGAGCCCTCTAACCCCACCCTAGTTACCGGGGAGCTGTTTTTT.

This clonotype was seen ten or more times. The DNA of the CDR3 is TGTGCCAGCAGTCGGGACAGGGGATTTACTGGAAACACCATATATTTT. This gives the protein CASSRDRGFTGNTIYF. The chain is built from TRBV28 and TRBJ1-3, with 10 bases identical to TRBD1. The trim removed 5 bases at V and 2 bases at J, leaving 6 bases unmatched. The germline V gene encodes CDR1 MDHEN and CDR2 SYDVKM. There are 16 residues in the CDR3.

This clonotype has ten or more counts. The V call is TRBV18, the J call TRBJ2-5; the D call may be TRBD1 or TRBD2 (6 bases each). The CDR3 is made up of 16 amino acids. The ends were cut back, 4 bases at V and 1 base at J, with 16 bases in the middle. Germline assignment: CDR1 KGHSH and CDR2 LQKENI. The CDR3 nucleotides are TGTGCCAGCTCACAGCCTGGGCGGGACACCCAAGAGACCCAGTACTTC. It is translated as CASSQPGRDTQETQYF.

This clonotype has a count of ten or more. The V gene is TRBV12-3 or TRBV12-4, the J gene TRBJ1-5; D unclear. Trimming took off 2 bases at V and 4 bases at J, with 9 bases between the two ends. The CDR3 extends over 14 amino acids. This CDR3 is CASSLLGGNQPQHF. Here the CDR3 DNA reads TGTGCCAGCAGTTTATTGGGAGGGAATCAGCCCCAGCATTTT.

Of note for this clonotype: One end of the junction varies from germline; a read error may be responsible. This chain links TRBV7-9 with TRBJ1-1, with D perhaps TRBD1 (6 bases). This CDR3 contains 15 residues. CDR1 and CDR2 from the germline V gene are SEHNR and FQNEAQ (reference sequence). The CDR3, as DNA: TGTGCCAGCATCTTAAGTACAGGGAAAAACACTGAAGCTTTCTTT. Encoded protein: CASILSTGKNTEAFF.